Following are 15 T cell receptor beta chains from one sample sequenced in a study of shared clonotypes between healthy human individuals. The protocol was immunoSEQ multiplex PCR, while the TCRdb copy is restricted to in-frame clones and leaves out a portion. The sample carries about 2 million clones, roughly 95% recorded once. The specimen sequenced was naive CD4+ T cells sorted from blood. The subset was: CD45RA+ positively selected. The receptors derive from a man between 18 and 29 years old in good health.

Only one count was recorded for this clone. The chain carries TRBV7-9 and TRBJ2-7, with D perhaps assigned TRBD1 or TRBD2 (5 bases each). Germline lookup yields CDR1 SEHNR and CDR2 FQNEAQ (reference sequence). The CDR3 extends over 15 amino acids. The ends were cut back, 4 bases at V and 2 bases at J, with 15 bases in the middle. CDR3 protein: CASSSRGPPPYEQYF. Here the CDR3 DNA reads TGTGCCAGCAGCTCAAGGGGACCACCGCCCTACGAGCAGTACTTC.

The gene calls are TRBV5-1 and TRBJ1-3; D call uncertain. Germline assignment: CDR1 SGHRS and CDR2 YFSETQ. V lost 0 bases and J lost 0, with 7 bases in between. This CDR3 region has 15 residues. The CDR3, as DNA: TGCGCCAGCAGCTTGGGGAGCCCCTCTGGAAACACCATATATTTT. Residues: CASSLGSPSGNTIYF. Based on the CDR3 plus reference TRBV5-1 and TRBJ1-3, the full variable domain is KAGVTQTPRYLIKTRGQQVTLSCSPISGHRSVSWYQQTPGQGLQFLFEYFSETQRNKGNFPGRFSGRQFSNSRSEMNVSTLELGDSALYLCASSLGSPSGNTIYFGEGSWLTVV.

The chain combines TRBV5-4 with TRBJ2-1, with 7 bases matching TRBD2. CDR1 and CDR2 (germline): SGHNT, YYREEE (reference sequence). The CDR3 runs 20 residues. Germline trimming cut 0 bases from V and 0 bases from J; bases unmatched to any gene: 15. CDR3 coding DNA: TGTGCCAGCAGCTTGGAGGCGGGAGCTTCACCTCAGAGCTCCTACAATGAGCAGTTCTTC. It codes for CASSLEAGASPQSSYNEQFF.

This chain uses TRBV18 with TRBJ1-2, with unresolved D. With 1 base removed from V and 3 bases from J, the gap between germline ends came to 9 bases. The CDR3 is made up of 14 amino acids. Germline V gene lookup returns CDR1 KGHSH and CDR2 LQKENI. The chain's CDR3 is CASSPQTVDYGYTF. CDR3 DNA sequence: TGTGCCAGCTCACCACAGACCGTTGACTATGGCTACACCTTC.

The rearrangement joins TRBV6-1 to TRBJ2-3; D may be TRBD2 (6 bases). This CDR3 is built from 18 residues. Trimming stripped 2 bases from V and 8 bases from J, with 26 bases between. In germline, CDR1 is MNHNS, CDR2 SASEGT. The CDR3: CASSEPQRGSGKESTQYF. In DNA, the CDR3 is TGTGCCAGCAGTGAACCACAGCGAGGTAGCGGAAAAGAGAGTACGCAGTATTTT.

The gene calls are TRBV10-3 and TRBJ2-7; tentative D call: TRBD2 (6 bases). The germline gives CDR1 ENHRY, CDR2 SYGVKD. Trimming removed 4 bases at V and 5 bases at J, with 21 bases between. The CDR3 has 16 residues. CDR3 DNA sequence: TGTGCCATCAGTGGGTCAAGATCAGGAGGGCCCCACGAGCAGTACTTC. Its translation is CAISGSRSGGPHEQYF.

This CDR3 is CASSLGGRDQETQYF. The CDR3 bases are TGTGCCAGCAGCTTAGGGGGAAGGGACCAAGAGACCCAGTACTTC. The V and J genes are TRBV11-3 and TRBJ2-5; D is undetermined. With 1 base removed from V and 0 bases from J, the gap between germline ends came to 9 bases. CDR1 SGHNT and CDR2 YENEEA come from the germline V gene. The CDR3 loop spans 15 amino acids.

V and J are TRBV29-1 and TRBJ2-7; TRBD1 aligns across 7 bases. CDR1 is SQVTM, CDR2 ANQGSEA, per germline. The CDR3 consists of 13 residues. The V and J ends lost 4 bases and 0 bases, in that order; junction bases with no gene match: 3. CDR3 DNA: TGCAGCGTTGTGGGACAGAGCTCCTACGAGCAGTACTTC. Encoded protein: CSVVGQSSYEQYF.

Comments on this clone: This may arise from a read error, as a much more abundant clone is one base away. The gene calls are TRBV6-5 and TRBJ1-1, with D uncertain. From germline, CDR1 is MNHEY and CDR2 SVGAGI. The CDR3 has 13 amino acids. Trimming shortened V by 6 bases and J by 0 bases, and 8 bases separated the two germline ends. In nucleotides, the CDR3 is TGTGCCAGCAGCCCCACGGTGAACACTGAAGCTTTCTTT. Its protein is CASSPTVNTEAFF.

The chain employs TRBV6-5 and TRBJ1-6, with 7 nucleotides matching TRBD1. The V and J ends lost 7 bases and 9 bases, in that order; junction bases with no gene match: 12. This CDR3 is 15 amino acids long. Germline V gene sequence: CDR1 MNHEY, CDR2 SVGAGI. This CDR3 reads CASKGAGGVLSPLHF. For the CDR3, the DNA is TGTGCCAGCAAGGGGGCCGGAGGGGTGCTTTCACCCCTCCACTTT.

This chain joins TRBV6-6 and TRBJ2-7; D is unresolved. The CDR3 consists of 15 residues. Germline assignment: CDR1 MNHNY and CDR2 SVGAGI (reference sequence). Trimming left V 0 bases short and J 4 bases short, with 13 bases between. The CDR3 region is CASSYSDPTTYEQYF. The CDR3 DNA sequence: TGTGCCAGCAGTTACTCGGACCCTACTACTTACGAGCAGTACTTC.

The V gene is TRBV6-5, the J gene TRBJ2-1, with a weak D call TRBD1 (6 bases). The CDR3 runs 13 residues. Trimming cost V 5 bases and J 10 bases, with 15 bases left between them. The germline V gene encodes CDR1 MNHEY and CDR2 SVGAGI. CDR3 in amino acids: CASSPPGAPEQFF. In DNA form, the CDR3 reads TGTGCCAGCAGTCCTCCAGGGGCGCCGGAGCAGTTCTTC.

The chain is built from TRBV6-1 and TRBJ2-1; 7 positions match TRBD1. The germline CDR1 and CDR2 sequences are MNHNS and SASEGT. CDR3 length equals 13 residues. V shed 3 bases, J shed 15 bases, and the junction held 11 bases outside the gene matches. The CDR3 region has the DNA TGTGCCAGCAGTGATTCTGGCAAACAGGGGTGGTTCTTC. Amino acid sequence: CASSDSGKQGWFF.

CDR3 amino acids: CASSQGLAGAGELFF. The CDR3 nucleotides read TGTGCCAGCAGCCAGGGACTAGCGGGAGCCGGGGAGCTGTTTTTT. The chain combines TRBV6-6 with TRBJ2-2; 14 bases align to TRBD2. Losses at the gene ends were 6 bases for V and 6 bases for J; bases not matched to a gene: 3. CDR3 length equals 15 residues. CDR1 and CDR2 (germline): MNHNY, SVGAGI (reference sequence).

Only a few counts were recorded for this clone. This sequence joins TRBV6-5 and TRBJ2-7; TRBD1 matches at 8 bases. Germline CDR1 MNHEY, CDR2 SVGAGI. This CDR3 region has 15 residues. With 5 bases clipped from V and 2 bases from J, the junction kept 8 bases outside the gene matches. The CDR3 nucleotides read TGTGCCAGCAGTCGCCCTGTGGGACAGGCCTACGAGCAGTACTTC. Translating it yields CASSRPVGQAYEQYF.